Below are 30 T cell receptor beta chains sequenced from a single sample in a study of T cell repertoires in cytomegalovirus infection. Using its own MiXCR run on the reads, TCRdb lists one record per CDR3 protein. The sample consists of hundreds of thousands of distinct CDR3 sequences, roughly 36% of them appearing once. The sample was PBMCs. These receptors were taken from a human donor in good health (CMV status not recorded). Some clones in this sample may be carry-over from other donors' samples.

This clonotype was found a few times. CDR3 DNA: TGTGCCAGCAGCCCAGGGGGCGCGGGAACTGAAGCTTTCTTT. Translated: CASSPGGAGTEAFF. The chain is built from TRBV28 and TRBJ1-1; 8 nucleotides align to TRBD1. The CDR3 length is 14 residues. Germline V gives CDR1 MDHEN, CDR2 SYDVKM. V lost 6 bases, J lost 5 bases, and 8 bases stayed unmatched.

The chain is built from TRBV7-3 and TRBJ1-1; 7 positions match TRBD1. The CDR3 runs to 17 residues. The germline V gene encodes CDR1 SGHTA and CDR2 FQGTGA. J was trimmed by 1 base and V by 3 bases; bases with no gene match: 11. The DNA of the CDR3 is TGTGCCAGCAGCTTGACTTTAACAGGGGCTCCGAACACTGAAGCTTTCTTT. As protein: CASSLTLTGAPNTEAFF.

This clonotype was counted only a few times. The genes are TRBV20-1 and TRBJ1-5; D not certain. CDR3 length equals 14 residues. Germline V gene lookup returns CDR1 DFQATT and CDR2 SNEGSKA (reference sequence). Between the trimmed V and J ends, which lost 0 bases and 9 bases, there was a span of 15 bases. The CDR3 sequence is CSARDNGPIGPQHF. The CDR3 DNA follows: TGCAGTGCTAGAGATAACGGGCCCATAGGGCCCCAGCATTTT.

The chain carries TRBV2 and TRBJ1-4; D is unresolved. V was cut by 7 bases and J by 4 bases, with 16 bases left in between. In germline, CDR1 is SNHLY, CDR2 FYNNEI. The CDR3 has 15 residues. In DNA, the CDR3 is TGTGCCAGCAACGATCCGGCCAGGTTTAATGAAAAACTGTTTTTT. It yields the protein CASNDPARFNEKLFF.

The V gene is TRBV6-6, the J gene TRBJ2-1, with TRBD1 matching over 9 bases. Losses at the gene ends were 7 bases for V and 7 bases for J; bases not matched to a gene: 5. Germline-derived CDR1 and CDR2 are MNHNY and SVGAGI (reference sequence). The CDR3 consists of 13 residues. The CDR3 DNA reads TGTGCCAGCACCCTACAGGGGGCGAATGAGCAGTTCTTC. Translated: CASTLQGANEQFF.

The chain is built from TRBV11-2 and TRBJ2-7, with D uncertain. V was trimmed by 6 bases and J by 3 bases, leaving 18 bases between them. Germline V gene lookup returns CDR1 SGHAT and CDR2 FQNNGV. This CDR3 spans 15 amino acids. CDR3 loop: CASREEQLRIYEQYF. CDR3 sequence (DNA): TGTGCCAGCAGAGAGGAACAGCTAAGGATCTACGAGCAGTACTTC.

This clonotype was found many times. CDR3 sequence reads: CASSSSLAGMNTGELFF. The CDR3 DNA reads TGTGCCAGCAGTTCCTCTCTAGCGGGAATGAACACCGGGGAGCTGTTTTTT. The chain is built from TRBV7-2 and TRBJ2-2, with 9 bases matching TRBD2. The CDR3 is made up of 17 amino acids. CDR1 and CDR2 (germline): SGHTA, FQGNSA. V lost 6 bases, J lost 1 base, and 9 bases stayed unmatched.

The chain joins TRBV10-3 to TRBJ2-7; 7 nucleotides line up with TRBD1. Germline assignment: CDR1 ENHRY and CDR2 SYGVKD. V shed 5 bases, J shed 4 bases, and the junction held 5 bases outside the gene matches. This CDR3 is 13 amino acids long. The CDR3 spells CAISRQGPYEQYF. The CDR3 DNA is TGTGCCATCAGTAGACAGGGTCCTTACGAGCAGTACTTC.

The chain joins TRBV3-1 to TRBJ2-5; no firm D call. Trimming took off 3 bases at V and 1 base at J, with 3 bases between the two ends. CDR1 is LGHDT and CDR2 is YNNKEL in the germline V gene (reference sequence). The CDR3 extends over 12 amino acids. In DNA form, the CDR3 reads TGTGCCAGCAGCCACCTCCAAGAGACCCAGTACTTC. Translation: CASSHLQETQYF.

This clonotype has a single count. At one boundary the junction diverges from the germline segment, which might be a read error. This chain joins TRBV6-5 and TRBJ1-5; the D gene is possibly TRBD1 (5 bases). This CDR3 is built from 15 residues. The germline CDR1 and CDR2 sequences are MNHEY and SVGAGI. Written as DNA, the CDR3 is TGTGCCGGCAGTTACTCCCGGGGCGGCAATCAGCCCCAGCATTTT. Amino acids: CAGSYSRGGNQPQHF.

This clonotype was recorded a few times. This chain links TRBV5-1 with TRBJ2-1, with D perhaps matching TRBD2 (6 bases). The germline V and J ends were trimmed by 3 bases and 6 bases, with 16 bases remaining between them. This CDR3 is 15 amino acids long. CDR1 and CDR2 (germline): SGHRS, YFSETQ. CDR3 DNA sequence: TGCGCCAGCAGCTCGGACTACCCGCCGTTCAATGAGCAGTTCTTC. Translating gives CASSSDYPPFNEQFF.

The J gene is TRBJ2-5, the V gene TRBV6-6, with 7 bases matching TRBD1. CDR1 and CDR2 from the germline V gene are MNHNY and SVGAGI (reference sequence). V was clipped by 2 bases and J by 4 bases; unmatched bases: 4. The CDR3 has 14 amino acids. This chain's CDR3 is CASSYITGAETQYF. The CDR3 region has the DNA TGTGCCAGCAGTTACATTACAGGGGCAGAGACCCAGTACTTC.

The chain joins TRBV6-4 to TRBJ2-2; no clear D gene. The V end was cut by 2 bases, the J end by 7 bases, with 5 bases between. The CDR3 contains 12 residues. Germline V gene lookup returns CDR1 MRHNA and CDR2 SNTAGT. The CDR3 DNA reads as TGTGCCAGCAGTGACACCTTCGGGGAGCTGTTTTTT. Amino acids: CASSDTFGELFF.

The chain joins TRBV12-3 or TRBV12-4 to TRBJ2-7; D remains unclear. CDR3 length: 16 residues. V was shortened by 4 bases and J by 1 base, with 17 bases between the two germline ends. The CDR3 coding sequence is TGTGCCAGCAGTTCGGCCGGGTGGCGGCGGTCCTACGAGCAGTACTTC. Protein: CASSSAGWRRSYEQYF.

Concerning this clonotype itself: Since a much larger clone is just one base distant, this may be a read error. The chain joins TRBV12-3 or TRBV12-4 to TRBJ1-2, with 9 bases lining up with TRBD1. CDR3 length equals 16 residues. The DNA for the CDR3 is TGTGTCAGCAGTCAAAAACCCGGACAGGGGACCTATGGCTACACCTTC. This codes for CVSSQKPGQGTYGYTF.

This clonotype was observed once. This chain connects TRBV7-9 to TRBJ2-4; possible D gene TRBD2, 6 bases. The CDR3 contains 15 residues. Between the trimmed V and J ends, which lost 5 bases and 8 bases, there was a span of 19 bases. Germline V gene lookup returns CDR1 SEHNR and CDR2 FQNEAQ (reference sequence). In DNA form, the CDR3 reads TGTGCCAGCAGCCCGCAAGGGACCGGGGGACACATTCAGTACTTC. Amino acids: CASSPQGTGGHIQYF.

J is TRBJ2-1 and V is TRBV19, with TRBD1 as a possible D gene (6 bases). V was shortened by 1 base and J by 6 bases, with 13 bases between the two germline ends. Germline V gene lookup returns CDR1 LNHDA and CDR2 SQIVND (reference sequence). The CDR3 sequence is 15 residues long. CDR3 DNA sequence: TGTGCCAGTAGTATAGCGGTGGGGGCTCGCAATGAGCAGTTCTTC. As protein: CASSIAVGARNEQFF. The full variable domain, completed using reference TRBV19 and TRBJ2-1, is DGGITQSPKYLFRKEGQNVTLSCEQNLNHDAMYWYRQDPGQGLRLIYYSQIVNDFQKGDIAEGYSVSREKKESFPLTVTSAQKNPTAFYLCASSIAVGARNEQFFGPGTRLTVL.

This chain uses TRBV6-8 with TRBJ1-2; D is perhaps TRBD1 (5 bases). The germline V gene has CDR1 MNHGY and CDR2 SAAAGT. The CDR3 contains 12 residues. V lost 10 bases and J lost 10, with 19 bases in between. The CDR3 DNA is TGTGCCACCGACTACAGGACGGAGGACTACACCTTC. This gives the protein CATDYRTEDYTF.

This rearrangement joins TRBV19 to TRBJ2-7; TRBD2 agrees at 7 bases. The CDR3 has 15 residues. The germline V gene has CDR1 LNHDA and CDR2 SQIVND (reference sequence). Trimming at V came to 5 bases and at J to 1 base, leaving 8 bases not matched to a gene. The CDR3 region has the DNA TGTGCCAGTAGTGGCTATAGCGGGCGGTCCTACGAGCAGTACTTC. Translated: CASSGYSGRSYEQYF.

This rearrangement joins TRBV30 to TRBJ2-1; 8 bases line up with TRBD1. After removal of 5 bases from V and 10 bases from J, the junction contained 13 bases not matched to a gene. The CDR3 extends over 14 amino acids. From germline, CDR1 is GTSNPN and CDR2 SVGIG (reference sequence). Written as DNA, the CDR3 is TGTGCCTGGCAACCGGGACAGGCCCCATACGAGCAGTTCTTC. Its protein product is CAWQPGQAPYEQFF. The full variable domain, rest sourced from reference TRBV30 and TRBJ2-1, is SQTIHQWPATLVQPVGSPLSLECTVEGTSNPNLYWYRQAAGRGLQLLFYSVGIGQISSEVPQNLSASRPQDRQFILSSKKLLLSDSGFYLCAWQPGQAPYEQFFGPGTRLTVL.

This clonotype appeared many times. The V and J genes are TRBV7-2 and TRBJ2-6; D not resolved. In germline, CDR1 is SGHTA, CDR2 FQGNSA. The CDR3 covers 16 residues. The ends were cut back, 1 base at V and 4 bases at J, with 11 bases in the middle. CDR3 region: CASSLVSSPGANVLTF. The CDR3 nucleotides are TGTGCCAGCAGCTTAGTATCGTCCCCCGGGGCCAACGTCCTGACTTTC. Full variable domain (rest looked up from reference TRBV7-2 and TRBJ2-6): GAGVSQSPSNKVTEKGKDVELRCDPISGHTALYWYRQSLGQGLEFLIYFQGNSAPDKSGLPSDRFSAERTGGSVSTLTIQRTQQEDSAVYLCASSLVSSPGANVLTFGAGSRLTVL.

The chain is built from TRBV6-2 or TRBV6-3 and TRBJ2-7, with D possibly called TRBD1 or TRBD2 (5 bases each). The CDR3 has 15 residues. The V end lost 6 bases, the J end lost 1 base, and 16 bases lay between the germline ends. Per germline, CDR1 MNHEY and CDR2 SVGEGT. CDR3 loop: CASRMRGATSYEQYF. As DNA, the CDR3 is TGTGCCAGCAGGATGAGAGGGGCTACTTCCTACGAGCAGTACTTC.

V gene TRBV7-4 combines with J gene TRBJ2-1; D gene unclear. Trimming took off 4 bases at V and 4 bases at J, with 17 bases between the two ends. CDR1 is SGHVT and CDR2 is SQSDAQ in the germline V gene. The CDR3 totals 16 residues. CDR3 sequence (DNA): TGTGCCAGCAGCTCGACGGTGGCTACCCTTTACAATGAGCAGTTCTTC. It yields the protein CASSSTVATLYNEQFF.

In its sample, this clonotype was seen a few times. This chain links TRBV6-5 with TRBJ1-2; 7 bases are shared with TRBD1. The germline CDR1 and CDR2 sequences are MNHEY and SVGAGI. The CDR3 is 13 amino acids. The trim removed 6 bases at V and 5 bases at J, leaving 6 bases unmatched. CDR3 sequence (DNA): TGTGCCAGCAGGGGGTCAGGGGGTTATGGCTACACCTTC. Translating it yields CASRGSGGYGYTF.

The V gene is TRBV28, the J gene TRBJ1-1, with 7 bases that match TRBD1. Germline CDR1 and CDR2: MDHEN and SYDVKM. This CDR3 region has 14 residues. Germline trimming cut 3 bases from V and 3 bases from J; bases unmatched to any gene: 4. The DNA for the CDR3 is TGTGCCAGCAGTTTCGGACAGGCTGACACTGAAGCTTTCTTT. This encodes CASSFGQADTEAFF.

V is TRBV2 and J is TRBJ2-3; perhaps TRBD2 as D (5 bases). This CDR3 has 15 residues. The V and J ends lost 1 base and 2 bases respectively, with 10 bases between them. The germline gives CDR1 SNHLY, CDR2 FYNNEI. DNA of the CDR3: TGTGCCAGCAGTGAAGGGATGGAGGCCACAGATACGCAGTATTTT. As protein: CASSEGMEATDTQYF.

The table lists this clonotype with a few counts. The rearrangement uses TRBV20-1 and TRBJ2-7; tentative D call: TRBD2 (6 bases). CDR1 is DFQATT and CDR2 is SNEGSKA in the germline V gene (reference sequence). The CDR3 spans 14 residues. Trimming removed 3 bases from V and 3 bases from J, with 15 bases in between. In DNA, the CDR3 is TGCAGTGCTAGCTCCCGGGAGCTGTACTACGAGCAGTACTTC. Amino acid sequence: CSASSRELYYEQYF.

As to this clonotype: This sequence may be a read error, since a much larger clone differs from it by one base. The chain recombines TRBV7-6 with TRBJ1-2; D ambiguous. Germline V lookup: CDR1 SGHVS, CDR2 FNYEAQ. This CDR3 has 12 amino acids. V dropped 5 bases and J dropped 8 bases, with 12 bases sitting between them. The CDR3 protein is CASSPLAGGYTF. CDR3 nucleotide sequence: TGTGCCAGCAGCCCCTTAGCGGGCGGCTACACCTTC. Looking up the rest from reference TRBV7-6 and TRBJ1-2 gives the full variable domain: GAGVSQSPRYKVTKRGQDVALRCDPISGHVSLYWYRQALGQGPEFLTYFNYEAQQDKSGLPNDRFSAERPEGSISTLTIQRTEQRDSAMYRCASSPLAGGYTFGSGTRLTVV.

This rearrangement joins TRBV27 to TRBJ1-4, with TRBD1 identical over 9 bases. Germline values: CDR1 MNHEY, CDR2 SMNVEV (reference sequence). V trimming: 6 bases; J trimming: 8 bases; junction bases outside the gene matches: 7. This CDR3 has 14 residues. CDR3 residues: CASRGTGKSEKLFF. The CDR3, as DNA: TGTGCCAGCAGGGGGACAGGGAAGAGCGAAAAACTGTTTTTT.

In this sample, this clonotype turned up a few times. A much larger clonotype is one base distant, so this may be a read error. The CDR3 bases are TGTGCCAGCAGCTGGGCCTACGAGCAGTACTTC. Translating gives CASSWAYEQYF. This chain uses TRBV7-2 with TRBJ2-7; no reliable D call. Germline CDR1 and CDR2: SGHTA and FQGNSA. The CDR3 is 11 amino acids. The V end lost 4 bases, the J end lost 2 bases, and 3 bases lay between the germline ends. The variable domain in full, with the rest retrieved from reference TRBV7-2 and TRBJ2-7, is GAGVSQSPSNKVTEKGKDVELRCDPISGHTALYWYRQSLGQGLEFLIYFQGNSAPDKSGLPSDRFSAERTGGSVSTLTIQRTQQEDSAVYLCASSWAYEQYFGPGTRLTVT.